The next 18 T cell receptor beta chains were all read from a single sample in a study of blood T cell repertoires in COVID-19. Data came from immunoSEQ multiplex PCR; TCRdb stores just in-frame clones and leaves some out. The data show over 250,000 clones, more than 85% seen once. Sample: peripheral blood. All receptors come from a person aged 18 to 30 with COVID-19, enrolled during active disease.

This clone was seen only a few times. J is TRBJ2-7 and V is TRBV27, with D possibly being TRBD2 (6 bases). Germline CDR1 and CDR2: MNHEY and SMNVEV (reference sequence). The V end was cut by 6 bases, the J end by 5 bases, with 20 bases between. The CDR3 runs 15 residues. The CDR3 spells CASSPFTGVRHEQYF. The CDR3, as DNA: TGTGCCAGCAGCCCGTTTACGGGAGTCAGGCACGAGCAGTACTTC.

The table lists this clone with a few counts. The chain joins TRBV6-2 or TRBV6-3 to TRBJ2-1; D perhaps matches TRBD1 (5 bases). This CDR3 has 15 amino acids. Trimming left V 2 bases short and J 6 bases short, with 14 bases between. The V gene's germline CDR1 is MNHEY and CDR2 SVGEGT. CDR3 DNA sequence: TGTGCCAGCAGTTACCCGACAGCAAAAGGCAATGAGCAGTTCTTC. It codes for CASSYPTAKGNEQFF.

V usage is TRBV19 and J usage is TRBJ1-5; tentative D call: TRBD1 (5 bases). V shed 5 bases and J shed 6 bases, with 11 bases lying between them. The length of the CDR3 is 13 residues. Germline-derived CDR1 and CDR2 are LNHDA and SQIVND (reference sequence). The CDR3 protein is CASSEGVSQPQHF. The DNA of the CDR3 is TGTGCCAGTAGTGAAGGGGTAAGTCAGCCCCAGCATTTT.

DNA for the CDR3: TGTGCTAGTGGTCTCCGTCAGGGACAGGGACTAGCGCTGTTTGAAACCGGGGAGCTGTTTTTT. It is translated as CASGLRQGQGLALFETGELFF. The V gene is TRBV12-5, the J gene TRBJ2-2; the D gene is possibly TRBD2 (10 bases). The V end was cut by 5 bases, the J end by 5 bases, with 33 bases between. Germline V CDR1 and CDR2: LGHNT, FRNRAP. CDR3 length equals 21 residues.

This rearrangement joins TRBV19 to TRBJ2-1, with 8 bases lining up with TRBD2. Germline V gene lookup returns CDR1 LNHDA and CDR2 SQIVND (reference sequence). V trimming: 1 base; J trimming: 2 bases; junction bases outside the gene matches: 1. The CDR3 consists of 15 residues. The CDR3 loop reads CASSIGSGAYNEQFF. The CDR3 DNA reads TGTGCCAGTAGTATAGGTAGCGGGGCCTACAATGAGCAGTTCTTC.

CDR3 residues: CAWTTGANEQFF. CDR3 nucleotide sequence: TGTGCCTGGACTACAGGGGCCAATGAGCAGTTCTTC. The rearrangement uses TRBV30 and TRBJ2-1; 7 nucleotides align to TRBD1. This CDR3 is built from 12 residues. Germline values: CDR1 GTSNPN, CDR2 SVGIG (reference sequence). The trim removed 4 bases at V and 6 bases at J, leaving 3 bases unmatched.

V and J are TRBV12-3 or TRBV12-4 and TRBJ2-2; no definite D call. The ends were cut back, 3 bases at V and 6 bases at J, with 5 bases in the middle. The CDR3 has 12 residues. The CDR3: CASSFPAGELFF. The CDR3 DNA is TGTGCCAGCAGTTTCCCAGCCGGGGAGCTGTTTTTT.

V is TRBV30 and J is TRBJ1-4; D is unclear. CDR1 is GTSNPN, CDR2 SVGIG, per germline (reference sequence). Trimming took off 3 bases at V and 4 bases at J, with 3 bases between the two ends. The CDR3 sequence is 11 residues long. CDR3 sequence (DNA): TGTGCCTGGAGCCTTAATGAAAAACTGTTTTTT. As protein: CAWSLNEKLFF.

This sequence joins TRBV25-1 and TRBJ1-6; 8 bases align to TRBD1. CDR1 and CDR2 (germline): MGHDK, SYGVNS. J was trimmed by 0 bases and V by 3 bases; bases with no gene match: 1. This CDR3 is built from 16 residues. DNA of the CDR3: TGTGCCAGCAGTGATACAGGGGGCTCCTATAATTCACCCCTCCACTTT. Protein: CASSDTGGSYNSPLHF. Complete variable domain (other parts from reference TRBV25-1 and TRBJ1-6): EADIYQTPRYLVIGTGKKITLECSQTMGHDKMYWYQQDPGMELHLIHYSYGVNSTEKGDLSSESTVSRIRTEHFPLTLESARPSHTSQYLCASSDTGGSYNSPLHFGNGTRLTVT.

The gene calls are TRBV4-1 and TRBJ1-4; TRBD1 aligns across 9 bases. With V trimmed by 7 bases and J by 6 bases, 12 bases remained unmatched. This CDR3 is 16 amino acids long. From germline, CDR1 is MGHRA and CDR2 YSYEKL. CDR3 sequence (DNA): TGCGCCAGCACGTCCCGGGACAGGGACGGAGATGAAAAACTGTTTTTT. Encoded protein: CASTSRDRDGDEKLFF.

The V gene is TRBV4-2, the J gene TRBJ1-5; D not resolved. The V gene lost 0 bases and the J gene lost 2 bases, with 5 bases spanning the gap. CDR3 length: 14 residues. Germline CDR1 LGHNA, CDR2 YNFKEQ. Written as DNA, the CDR3 is TGTGCCAGCAGCCAAGATCTCGGCAATCAGCCCCAGCATTTT. Amino acids: CASSQDLGNQPQHF.

The chain combines TRBV5-1 with TRBJ1-1; TRBD1 matches at 9 bases. Germline V gene sequence: CDR1 SGHRS, CDR2 YFSETQ. This CDR3 is built from 16 residues. V lost 3 bases and J lost 0; bases outside the gene matches: 6. The CDR3 nucleotides read TGCGCCAGCAGCTCGGGACAGGGAAGCATGAACACTGAAGCTTTCTTT. It yields the protein CASSSGQGSMNTEAFF.

J is TRBJ2-2 and V is TRBV19; tentatively, D is TRBD2 (6 bases). The CDR3 runs 14 residues. Trimming pared 10 bases from V and 6 bases from J, leaving 18 bases between. Germline lookup yields CDR1 LNHDA and CDR2 SQIVND (reference sequence). The CDR3 spells CATTGHGGAGELFF. CDR3 coding DNA: TGTGCCACCACTGGACACGGGGGAGCCGGGGAGCTGTTTTTT. Complete variable domain (other parts from reference TRBV19 and TRBJ2-2): DGGITQSPKYLFRKEGQNVTLSCEQNLNHDAMYWYRQDPGQGLRLIYYSQIVNDFQKGDIAEGYSVSREKKESFPLTVTSAQKNPTAFYLCATTGHGGAGELFFGEGSRLTVL.

The chain is built from TRBV4-1 and TRBJ1-4; TRBD1 agrees at 9 bases. CDR3 length equals 18 residues. Looked up from germline, CDR1 is MGHRA and CDR2 is YSYEKL. V was clipped by 7 bases and J by 7 bases; unmatched bases: 19. In DNA, the CDR3 is TGCGCCAGCACTTCCTCGGGACAGGGAAGTGGTGGGGGTGAAAAACTGTTTTTT. Translation: CASTSSGQGSGGGEKLFF.

This clone has only a few counts. The gene calls are TRBV5-4 and TRBJ1-4, with D perhaps TRBD1 (5 bases). With 4 bases removed from V and 3 bases from J, the gap between germline ends came to 13 bases. CDR1 is SGHNT, CDR2 YYREEE, per germline (reference sequence). There are 15 residues in the CDR3. As DNA, the CDR3 is TGTGCCAGCAGCCTCCAGGGTCCGGCTAATGAAAAACTGTTTTTT. It translates to CASSLQGPANEKLFF.

V gene TRBV15 combines with J gene TRBJ2-6, with D uncertain. CDR1 LNHNV and CDR2 YYDKDF come from the germline V gene (reference sequence). This CDR3 is 15 amino acids long. V lost 3 bases to trimming and J lost 1 base, with 7 bases between them. CDR3 sequence (DNA): TGTGCCACCAGCAGTAGCTCATCTGGGGCCAACGTCCTGACTTTC. Translating gives CATSSSSSGANVLTF. Filled out from reference TRBV15 and TRBJ2-6, the complete variable domain reads DAMVIQNPRYQVTQFGKPVTLSCSQTLNHNVMYWYQQKSSQAPKLLFHYYDKDFNNEADTPDNFQSRRPNTSFCFLDIRSPGLGDTAMYLCATSSSSSGANVLTFGAGSRLTVL.

This clone was observed once. This chain uses TRBV11-3 with TRBJ2-7; D is perhaps TRBD2 (6 bases). V was clipped by 2 bases and J by 6 bases, with 8 bases between them. CDR1 and CDR2 (germline): SGHNT, YENEEA. This CDR3 has 12 amino acids. The CDR3 region is CASSLISGEQYF. For the CDR3, the DNA is TGTGCCAGCAGCTTAATTAGCGGCGAGCAGTACTTC.

V usage is TRBV27 and J usage is TRBJ1-4, with TRBD1 matching 7 bases. The V gene's germline CDR1 is MNHEY and CDR2 SMNVEV (reference sequence). Unmatched junction bases numbered 5, after V lost 6 bases and J lost 4 bases. The CDR3 covers 14 residues. The CDR3 sequence: CASSQGGNNEKLFF. CDR3 sequence (DNA): TGTGCCAGCAGCCAGGGGGGTAATAATGAAAAACTGTTTTTT. Looking up the rest from reference TRBV27 and TRBJ1-4 gives the full variable domain: EAQVTQNPRYLITVTGKKLTVTCSQNMNHEYMSWYRQDPGLGLRQIYYSMNVEVTDKGDVPEGYKVSRKEKRNFPLILESPSPNQTSLYFCASSQGGNNEKLFFGSGTQLSVL.